Each of the 31 T cell receptor beta chains below was sequenced from the same sample in a study of a mutant IDH1 vaccine in newly diagnosed glioma. Generated by immunoSEQ multiplex PCR, the TCRdb table keeps only in-frame clones and is missing some. The data show tens of thousands of clones, approximately 93% seen once. The time point: baseline, week 1 (first vaccination visit). Treatment of the sample: pre-vaccination baseline after standard-of-care therapy. The material was PBMCs, obtained from a glioma patient treated with radiotherapy, temozolomide or both. The receptors originated from a man aged 25-45 years with glioma.

The chain is built from TRBV6-1 and TRBJ1-2, with D possibly being TRBD1 (6 bases). Per germline, CDR1 MNHNS and CDR2 SASEGT. V was shortened by 1 base and J by 5 bases, with 26 bases between the two germline ends. This CDR3 comprises 19 residues. The CDR3 DNA sequence: TGTGCCAGCAGTGAAGAAGGAGTATATGGCGGCAGGGGAGATTATGGCTACACCTTC. Protein: CASSEEGVYGGRGDYGYTF.

The J gene is TRBJ2-1, the V gene TRBV6-6; no clear D. The germline V gene encodes CDR1 MNHNY and CDR2 SVGAGI (reference sequence). The CDR3 is 12 residues long. V shed 6 bases and J shed 4 bases, with 7 bases lying between them. CDR3 DNA: TGTGCCAGCAGCCCCTATTACAATGAGCAGTTCTTC. Protein: CASSPYYNEQFF.

This chain uses TRBV11-2 with TRBJ2-3, with 9 nucleotides matching TRBD2. Germline V CDR1 and CDR2: SGHAT, FQNNGV. V trimming: 4 bases; J trimming: 2 bases; junction bases outside the gene matches: 13. The CDR3 totals 18 residues. CDR3 in DNA: TGTGCCAGCAGCTCGATGTCCATAGCGGGAGATTTCACAGATACGCAGTATTTT. Amino acids: CASSSMSIAGDFTDTQYF.

In its sample, this clone was seen once. The chain is built from TRBV29-1 and TRBJ2-2; 10 bases match TRBD1. The CDR3 sequence is 17 residues long. J was trimmed by 3 bases and V by 1 base; bases with no gene match: 8. Germline V gene data show CDR1 as SQVTM and CDR2 as ANQGSEA. Here the CDR3 reads CSVEAPRTGGDTGELFF. The CDR3, as DNA: TGCAGCGTTGAAGCTCCCCGGACAGGGGGTGACACCGGGGAGCTGTTTTTT.

The table lists this clone with a count of one. The V call is TRBV6-1, the J call TRBJ1-5; tentative D call: TRBD1 (6 bases). V was cut by 3 bases and J by 0 bases, with 15 bases left in between. CDR1 is MNHNS and CDR2 is SASEGT in the germline V gene. This CDR3 region has 17 residues. Here the CDR3 DNA reads TGTGCCAGCAGTGACAACGGACAGATCTATAGCAATCAGCCCCAGCATTTT. Its translation: CASSDNGQIYSNQPQHF.

This clone was found once. The chain recombines TRBV18 with TRBJ1-5; tentatively, D is TRBD1 (5 bases). The CDR3 extends over 16 amino acids. V lost 2 bases and J lost 3, with 14 bases in between. Germline assignment: CDR1 KGHSH and CDR2 LQKENI. The CDR3 loop is CASSPGRESFNQPQHF. The DNA of the CDR3 is TGTGCCAGCTCACCAGGCAGGGAGAGTTTCAATCAGCCCCAGCATTTT. The complete variable domain, with remaining parts taken from reference TRBV18 and TRBJ1-5, reads NAGVMQNPRHLVRRRGQEARLRCSPMKGHSHVYWYRQLPEEGLKFMVYLQKENIIDESGMPKERFSAEFPKEGPSILRIQQVVRGDSAAYFCASSPGRESFNQPQHFGDGTRLSIL.

The chain is built from TRBV6-1 and TRBJ2-3; D remains ambiguous. This CDR3 spans 15 amino acids. Trimming took off 3 bases at V and 3 bases at J, with 13 bases between the two ends. Germline CDR1 is MNHNS and CDR2 is SASEGT. The CDR3 bases are TGTGCCAGCAGTGATTGGAGCCTGGGGACAGATACGCAGTATTTT. Its protein product is CASSDWSLGTDTQYF.

The rearrangement joins TRBV15 to TRBJ1-3; weak D call: TRBD1 (5 bases). The CDR3 has 16 amino acids. The V end lost 1 base, the J end lost 1 base, and 11 bases lay between the germline ends. The germline V gene encodes CDR1 LNHNV and CDR2 YYDKDF (reference sequence). CDR3 nucleotide sequence: TGTGCCACCAGCAGAGGGGACCAGGCATCTGGAAACACCATATATTTT. Protein sequence: CATSRGDQASGNTIYF.

The chain joins TRBV4-1 to TRBJ1-1; D remains unclear. Trimming pared 3 bases from V and 5 bases from J, leaving 10 bases between. The CDR3 is made up of 13 amino acids. Germline CDR1 is MGHRA and CDR2 is YSYEKL. CDR3 in DNA: TGCGCCAGCAGCCAGGAGCCACGAACTGAAGCTTTCTTT. This codes for CASSQEPRTEAFF.

This chain links TRBV11-2 with TRBJ2-2; D is uncertain. V shed 3 bases and J shed 7 bases, with 9 bases lying between them. This CDR3 is 13 amino acids long. Germline V gene data show CDR1 as SGHAT and CDR2 as FQNNGV. CDR3 sequence: CASSLETGGELFF. The CDR3 nucleotides are TGTGCCAGCAGCTTGGAGACTGGCGGGGAGCTGTTTTTT.

The rearrangement uses TRBV9 and TRBJ2-3; 7 bases align to TRBD2. Per the germline V gene, CDR1 is SGDLS and CDR2 is YYNGEE. CDR3 size: 15 residues. Trimming at V came to 0 bases and at J to 4 bases, leaving 5 bases not matched to a gene. The CDR3 loop is CASSVDGGGADTQYF. For the CDR3, the DNA is TGTGCCAGCAGCGTAGACGGGGGAGGGGCAGATACGCAGTATTTT.

V is TRBV5-1 and J is TRBJ1-1; tentative D call: TRBD1 (5 bases). The V gene lost 4 bases and the J gene lost 2 bases, with 12 bases spanning the gap. The CDR3 consists of 14 residues. Germline V CDR1 and CDR2: SGHRS, YFSETQ. CDR3: CASSGGRVNTEAFF. Written as DNA, the CDR3 is TGCGCCAGCAGCGGGGGACGGGTTAACACTGAAGCTTTCTTT.

This rearrangement joins TRBV5-1 to TRBJ2-1; the match to TRBD2 covers 14 bases. Germline V CDR1 and CDR2: SGHRS, YFSETQ. Unmatched junction bases numbered 6, after V lost 5 bases and J lost 8 bases. This CDR3 region has 15 residues. The CDR3 protein is CASRLGTSGSHEQFF. CDR3 nucleotide sequence: TGCGCCAGCAGACTCGGGACTAGCGGGAGCCATGAGCAGTTCTTC.

The V call is TRBV19, the J call TRBJ2-7, with 16 positions matching TRBD2. V was clipped by 5 bases and J by 9 bases; unmatched bases: 10. From germline, CDR1 is LNHDA and CDR2 SQIVND (reference sequence). The CDR3 is 16 residues long. The CDR3 reads CASSSSGLAGGPVQYF. Here the CDR3 DNA reads TGTGCCAGTAGTTCTTCGGGACTAGCGGGAGGGCCTGTGCAGTACTTC.

V is TRBV29-1 and J is TRBJ1-1; D is possibly TRBD1 (6 bases). Trimming pared 6 bases from V and 0 bases from J, leaving 14 bases between. Germline V gene sequence: CDR1 SQVTM, CDR2 ANQGSEA. The CDR3 has 14 residues. CDR3 in amino acids: CSVGRTVMNTEAFF. CDR3 DNA: TGCAGCGTGGGGAGGACAGTGATGAACACTGAAGCTTTCTTT.

The V and J genes are TRBV7-9 and TRBJ2-2; D is tentatively TRBD1 or TRBD2 (5 bases each). This CDR3 has 17 amino acids. CDR1 and CDR2 from the germline V gene are SEHNR and FQNEAQ (reference sequence). V shed 3 bases and J shed 8 bases, with 22 bases lying between them. The CDR3 reads CASSFLPGTTAEGELFF. CDR3 bases: TGTGCCAGCAGCTTCCTCCCCGGGACCACCGCTGAGGGGGAGCTGTTTTTT.

The chain recombines TRBV5-1 with TRBJ2-7; either TRBD1 or TRBD2 may supply D (5 bases each). Germline CDR1 is SGHRS and CDR2 is YFSETQ. CDR3 length: 14 amino acids. V lost 3 bases and J lost 0, with 10 bases in between. CDR3 in amino acids: CASSWDGISYEQYF. The CDR3 nucleotides read TGCGCCAGCAGCTGGGACGGTATCTCCTACGAGCAGTACTTC.

The rearrangement joins TRBV7-8 to TRBJ1-5, with a weak D call TRBD1 (6 bases). Trimming cost V 8 bases and J 7 bases, with 18 bases left between them. Germline V gives CDR1 SGHVS, CDR2 FQNEAQ. This CDR3 contains 14 residues. The CDR3 bases are TGTGCCAGCCGAGGAGGGGGGCAAGGGCAGCCCCAGCATTTT. Translation gives CASRGGGQGQPQHF.

This rearrangement joins TRBV12-5 to TRBJ2-3; D ambiguous. The CDR3 length is 12 residues. V shed 1 base and J shed 4 bases, with 3 bases lying between them. Germline loops: CDR1 LGHNT, CDR2 FRNRAP. The CDR3 spells CASGLGADTQYF. The CDR3 coding sequence is TGTGCTAGTGGTTTGGGGGCAGATACGCAGTATTTT.

This clone has a single count. The chain has TRBV6-1 and TRBJ2-7; tentative D call: TRBD2 (6 bases). The CDR3 runs 15 residues. V was clipped by 6 bases and J by 0 bases, with 15 bases between them. The germline V gene has CDR1 MNHNS and CDR2 SASEGT. Here the CDR3 reads CASRSYQGLSYEQYF. CDR3 DNA: TGTGCCAGCAGGAGTTATCAGGGACTCTCCTACGAGCAGTACTTC.

V is TRBV5-1 and J is TRBJ1-5, with a possible D match to TRBD1 (6 bases). From germline, CDR1 is SGHRS and CDR2 YFSETQ. Between the trimmed V and J ends, which lost 4 bases and 7 bases, there was a span of 15 bases. The CDR3 spans 14 residues. The CDR3 DNA follows: TGCGCCAGCAGCAGGGGACAAACGGGGCAGCCCCAGCATTTT. Its protein is CASSRGQTGQPQHF.

The rearrangement uses TRBV12-5 and TRBJ2-2; D possibly corresponds to TRBD1 (6 bases). CDR3 length equals 15 residues. V lost 6 bases to trimming and J lost 1 base, with 12 bases between them. Germline values: CDR1 LGHNT, CDR2 FRNRAP. The CDR3 sequence: CASGPSTGNTGELFF. CDR3 nucleotide sequence: TGTGCTAGTGGCCCCTCGACAGGGAACACCGGGGAGCTGTTTTTT.

The J gene is TRBJ2-7, the V gene TRBV15, with 7 positions matching TRBD1. The germline V gene has CDR1 LNHNV and CDR2 YYDKDF (reference sequence). The CDR3 loop spans 12 amino acids. With V trimmed by 8 bases and J by 3 bases, 4 bases remained unmatched. CDR3 sequence reads: CATGDSYYEQYF. In nucleotides, the CDR3 is TGTGCCACCGGGGACAGCTACTACGAGCAGTACTTC.

This sequence joins TRBV19 and TRBJ2-1; 8 nucleotides match TRBD1. This CDR3 region has 16 residues. The J segment lost 3 bases and the V segment lost 1 base, leaving 5 bases of the junction unmatched. CDR1 and CDR2 (germline): LNHDA, SQIVND (reference sequence). The CDR3 here is CASSIGAGGLYNEQFF. CDR3 nucleotides: TGTGCCAGTAGTATAGGCGCAGGGGGCCTCTACAATGAGCAGTTCTTC.

This clone was seen once. The rearrangement links TRBV7-2 to TRBJ2-7; D is uncertain. Looked up from germline, CDR1 is SGHTA and CDR2 is FQGNSA. This CDR3 has 13 amino acids. V shed 5 bases and J shed 5 bases, with 13 bases lying between them. CDR3 in DNA: TGTGCCAGCAGCCCTAGAAGGGCACACGAGCAGTACTTC. Translation: CASSPRRAHEQYF.

The V call is TRBV6-5, the J call TRBJ1-4; 9 positions match TRBD1. Per germline, CDR1 MNHEY and CDR2 SVGAGI. This CDR3 is 13 amino acids long. The V gene end was trimmed by 7 bases and the J gene end by 8 bases; junction bases not matched to a gene: 5. The CDR3 DNA sequence: TGTGCCAGCACGGGACAGGGTCGAGAAAAACTGTTTTTT. Its translation: CASTGQGREKLFF.

J is TRBJ1-5 and V is TRBV27; TRBD1 might be the D (6 bases). CDR3 length: 18 amino acids. CDR1 and CDR2 (germline): MNHEY, SMNVEV (reference sequence). V lost 0 bases to trimming and J lost 0 bases, with 15 bases between them. In DNA, the CDR3 is TGTGCCAGCAGTTTATCTGCGGTAGGGGGGGGTAGCAATCAGCCCCAGCATTTT. As protein: CASSLSAVGGGSNQPQHF.

The rearrangement joins TRBV10-2 to TRBJ1-2; D unclear. Trimming took 7 bases from V and 7 from J, leaving 13 bases between them. The CDR3 is 12 amino acids. Germline V gives CDR1 WSHSY, CDR2 SAAADI. DNA of the CDR3: TGCGCCAGCACCCCTGGGTCAGCTGGCTACACCTTC. The encoded protein is CASTPGSAGYTF.

This clone appeared a few times. The V gene is TRBV30, the J gene TRBJ1-2; no definite D call. The V end was cut by 0 bases, the J end by 4 bases, with 9 bases between. The length of the CDR3 is 13 residues. CDR1 is GTSNPN and CDR2 is SVGIG in the germline V gene (reference sequence). The CDR3, as DNA: TGTGCCTGGAGTGTACGATTGGGCTATGGCTACACCTTC. Protein: CAWSVRLGYGYTF. The full variable domain, with the rest looked up from reference TRBV30 and TRBJ1-2, is SQTIHQWPATLVQPVGSPLSLECTVEGTSNPNLYWYRQAAGRGLQLLFYSVGIGQISSEVPQNLSASRPQDRQFILSSKKLLLSDSGFYLCAWSVRLGYGYTFGSGTRLTVV.

This clone showed up just once. The chain is built from TRBV29-1 and TRBJ1-3, with D perhaps matching TRBD1 (6 bases). The CDR3 consists of 16 residues. V lost 4 bases, J lost 2 bases, and 18 bases lay in between. The V gene's germline CDR1 is SQVTM and CDR2 ANQGSEA. This CDR3 reads CSVVRGGAGPGNTIYF. The CDR3 DNA follows: TGCAGCGTTGTTCGGGGGGGCGCGGGCCCTGGAAACACCATATATTTT.

The V call is TRBV15, the J call TRBJ1-2; possible D gene TRBD1, 5 bases. The germline gives CDR1 LNHNV, CDR2 YYDKDF (reference sequence). The V gene lost 2 bases and the J gene lost 4 bases, with 11 bases spanning the gap. The CDR3 loop spans 14 amino acids. CDR3 in DNA: TGTGCCACCAGCAGATACTCAGGGAGCTATGGCTACACCTTC. Translated, it gives CATSRYSGSYGYTF.